The rows below give T cell receptor beta chains drawn from one sample of a study of shared clonotypes between healthy human individuals. Clones were sequenced by immunoSEQ multiplex PCR, and TCRdb holds only the in-frame ones, with some missing. The data hold 2 million to 3 million clones, with 90% to 95% observed a single time. The sample taken for sequencing was naive CD4+ T cells from PBMCs. The receptors here all came from a man aged 18-30 years in good health. Some clones in this sample may be carry-over from other donors' samples. The conserved cysteine and the conserved F or W are not part of the CDR3 here.

j_gene: TRBJ2-4; v_gene: TRBV11-2; CDR3aa: ASSLDIGLPKNIQY
j_gene: TRBJ2-5; v_gene: TRBV28; CDR3aa: ASREGMEETQY
j_gene: TRBJ2-2; v_gene: TRBV5-4; CDR3aa: ASSLDGTGELF
j_gene: TRBJ1-1; v_gene: TRBV19; CDR3aa: ASSNQLSTEAF
j_gene: TRBJ1-1; v_gene: TRBV4-2; CDR3aa: ASSQGGGNTEAF
j_gene: TRBJ1-1; v_gene: TRBV28; CDR3aa: ASSLLGNTEAF
j_gene: TRBJ2-3; v_gene: TRBV5-4; CDR3aa: ASSSYSGGADTQY
j_gene: TRBJ2-7; v_gene: TRBV28; CDR3aa: ASSLTGTGVGEQY
j_gene: TRBJ2-2; v_gene: TRBV5-1; CDR3aa: ASSTLAGVNTGELF
j_gene: TRBJ1-1; v_gene: TRBV7-2; CDR3aa: ASSLPFSSEAF
j_gene: TRBJ1-2; v_gene: TRBV5-6; CDR3aa: ASSPRDTLGYGYT
j_gene: TRBJ2-3; v_gene: TRBV5-1; CDR3aa: ASSLESTGSTDTQY
j_gene: TRBJ2-7; v_gene: TRBV5-1; CDR3aa: ASSSQTSGRSEQY
j_gene: TRBJ2-7; v_gene: TRBV4-1; CDR3aa: ASKTREGGGYEQY
j_gene: TRBJ2-5; v_gene: TRBV28; CDR3aa: ASSFEREETQY
j_gene: TRBJ1-4; v_gene: TRBV18; CDR3aa: ASSPLRDRDGRKLF
j_gene: TRBJ2-7; v_gene: TRBV4-2; CDR3aa: ASSQDQLAGGSEQY
j_gene: TRBJ1-5; v_gene: TRBV30; CDR3aa: AWSGDRVGNQPQH
j_gene: TRBJ1-1; v_gene: TRBV7-9; CDR3aa: ASSAREGGKTEAF
j_gene: TRBJ1-1; v_gene: TRBV7-9; CDR3aa: ASSSEGNTEAF
j_gene: TRBJ1-6; v_gene: TRBV6-1; CDR3aa: ASSENFYNSPLH
j_gene: TRBJ2-7; v_gene: TRBV30; CDR3aa: AWSVQGHEQY
j_gene: TRBJ2-3; v_gene: TRBV6-1; CDR3aa: ASSPGVGGPWY
j_gene: TRBJ2-1; v_gene: TRBV5-4; CDR3aa: ASRTVGRAGNEQF
j_gene: TRBJ2-2; v_gene: TRBV6-1; CDR3aa: ASSEIAGFSTGELF
j_gene: TRBJ2-4; v_gene: TRBV6-1; CDR3aa: ASRGEAKNIQY
j_gene: TRBJ1-1; v_gene: TRBV29-1; CDR3aa: SVVRATEAF
j_gene: TRBJ2-3; v_gene: TRBV27; CDR3aa: ASSFGRRDLTQY
j_gene: TRBJ2-5; v_gene: TRBV9; CDR3aa: ASFRRGLAGAQIQETQY
j_gene: TRBJ2-1; v_gene: TRBV28; CDR3aa: ASSNAGSYNEQF
j_gene: TRBJ2-3; v_gene: TRBV7-6; CDR3aa: ASSLDGGRRNTQY
j_gene: TRBJ1-2; v_gene: TRBV28; CDR3aa: ASSLAEPNYGYT
j_gene: TRBJ2-7; v_gene: TRBV7-3; CDR3aa: ASSPPGSYEQY